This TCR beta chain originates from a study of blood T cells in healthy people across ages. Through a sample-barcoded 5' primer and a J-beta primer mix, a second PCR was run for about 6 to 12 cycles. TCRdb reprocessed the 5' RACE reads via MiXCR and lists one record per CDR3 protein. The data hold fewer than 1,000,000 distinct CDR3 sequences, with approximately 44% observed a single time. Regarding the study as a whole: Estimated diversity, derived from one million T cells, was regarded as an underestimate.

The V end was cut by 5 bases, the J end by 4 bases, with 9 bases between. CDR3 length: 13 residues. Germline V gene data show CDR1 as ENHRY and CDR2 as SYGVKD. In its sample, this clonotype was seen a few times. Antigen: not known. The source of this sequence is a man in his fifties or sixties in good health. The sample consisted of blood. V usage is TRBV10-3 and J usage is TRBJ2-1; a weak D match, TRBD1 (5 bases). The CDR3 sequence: CAISQQDYNEQFF. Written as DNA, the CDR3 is TGTGCCATCAGTCAACAGGATTACAATGAGCAGTTCTTC.